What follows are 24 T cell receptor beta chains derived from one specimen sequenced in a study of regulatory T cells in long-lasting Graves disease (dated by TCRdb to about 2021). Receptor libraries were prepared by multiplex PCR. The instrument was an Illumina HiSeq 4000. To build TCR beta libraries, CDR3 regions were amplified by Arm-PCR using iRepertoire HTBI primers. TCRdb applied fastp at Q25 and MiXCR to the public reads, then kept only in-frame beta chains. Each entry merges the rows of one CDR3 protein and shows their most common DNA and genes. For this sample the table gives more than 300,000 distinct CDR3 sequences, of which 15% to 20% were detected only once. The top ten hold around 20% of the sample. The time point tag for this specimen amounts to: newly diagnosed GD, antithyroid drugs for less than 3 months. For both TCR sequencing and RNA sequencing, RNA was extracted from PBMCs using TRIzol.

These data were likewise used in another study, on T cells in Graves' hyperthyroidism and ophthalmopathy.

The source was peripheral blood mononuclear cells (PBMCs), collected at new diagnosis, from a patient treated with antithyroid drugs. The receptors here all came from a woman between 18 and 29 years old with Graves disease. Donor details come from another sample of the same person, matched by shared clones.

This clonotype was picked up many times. CDR3 region: CASSFSWGRRNEQFF. In DNA form, the CDR3 reads TGTGCCAGCAGTTTTAGTTGGGGGCGCCGGAATGAGCAGTTCTTC. The gene calls are TRBV12-3 or TRBV12-4 and TRBJ2-1; D is possibly TRBD1 (6 bases). The V and J ends lost 3 bases and 7 bases respectively, with 16 bases between them. The CDR3 contains 15 residues.

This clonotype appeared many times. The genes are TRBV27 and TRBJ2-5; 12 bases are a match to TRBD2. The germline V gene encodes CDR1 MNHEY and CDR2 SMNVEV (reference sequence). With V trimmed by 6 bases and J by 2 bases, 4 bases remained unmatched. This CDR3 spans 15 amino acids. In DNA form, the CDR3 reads TGTGCCAGCAGACTAGCGGGGGGTAATCAAGAGACCCAGTACTTC. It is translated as CASRLAGGNQETQYF.

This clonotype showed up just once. CDR3 nucleotides: TGTGCCACCAGCACAACCTACGAGCAGTACTTC. Residues: CATSTTYEQYF. The chain joins TRBV15 to TRBJ2-7; D is ambiguous. Germline CDR1 LNHNV, CDR2 YYDKDF (reference sequence). The CDR3 runs to 11 residues. V was cut by 4 bases and J by 2 bases, with 3 bases left in between.

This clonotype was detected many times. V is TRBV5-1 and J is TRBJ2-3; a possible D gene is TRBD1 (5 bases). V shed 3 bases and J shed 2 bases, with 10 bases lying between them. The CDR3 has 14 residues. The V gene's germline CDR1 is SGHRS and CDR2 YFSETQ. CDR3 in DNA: TGCGCCAGCAGCTATGGGGCCAACACAGATACGCAGTATTTT. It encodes CASSYGANTDTQYF.

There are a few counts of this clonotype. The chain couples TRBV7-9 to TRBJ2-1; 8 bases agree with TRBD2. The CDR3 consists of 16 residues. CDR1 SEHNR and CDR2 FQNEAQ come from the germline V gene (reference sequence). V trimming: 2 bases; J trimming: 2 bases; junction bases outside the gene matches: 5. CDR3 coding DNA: TGTGCCAGCAGCTTACAGCGGGAGCCCCCCTACAATGAGCAGTTCTTC. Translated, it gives CASSLQREPPYNEQFF.

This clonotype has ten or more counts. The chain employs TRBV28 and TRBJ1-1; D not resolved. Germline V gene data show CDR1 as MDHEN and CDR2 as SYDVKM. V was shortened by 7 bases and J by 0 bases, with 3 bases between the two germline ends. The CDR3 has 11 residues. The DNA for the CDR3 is TGTGCCAGCATCCTGAACACTGAAGCTTTCTTT. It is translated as CASILNTEAFF.

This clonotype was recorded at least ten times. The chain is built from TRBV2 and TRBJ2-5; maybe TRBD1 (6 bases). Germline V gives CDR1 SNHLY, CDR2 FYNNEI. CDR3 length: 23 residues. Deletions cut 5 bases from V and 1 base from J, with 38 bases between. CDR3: CASSTRDTWDVEFERSFQETQYF. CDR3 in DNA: TGTGCCAGCAGTACCCGGGACACTTGGGACGTTGAATTCGAGCGGTCATTCCAAGAGACCCAGTACTTC. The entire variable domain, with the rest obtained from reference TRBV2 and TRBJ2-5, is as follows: EPEVTQTPSHQVTQMGQEVILRCVPISNHLYFYWYRQILGQKVEFLVSFYNNEISEKSEIFDDQFSVERPDGSNFTLKIRSTKLEDSAMYFCASSTRDTWDVEFERSFQETQYFGPGTRLLVL.

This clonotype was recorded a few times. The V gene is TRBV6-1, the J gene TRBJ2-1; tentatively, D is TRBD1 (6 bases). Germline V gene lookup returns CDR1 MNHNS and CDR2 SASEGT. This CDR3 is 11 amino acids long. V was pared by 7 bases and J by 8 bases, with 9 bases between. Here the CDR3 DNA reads TGTGCCAGCACAGGGGTGTATGAGCAGTTCTTC. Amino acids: CASTGVYEQFF.

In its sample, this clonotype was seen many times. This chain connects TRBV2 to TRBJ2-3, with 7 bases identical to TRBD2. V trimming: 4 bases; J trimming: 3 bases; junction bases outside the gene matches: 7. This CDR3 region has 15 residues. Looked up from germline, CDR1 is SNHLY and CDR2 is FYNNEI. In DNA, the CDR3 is TGTGCCAGCAGTGCTAAAGCGGGGAGGACAGATACGCAGTATTTT. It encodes CASSAKAGRTDTQYF.

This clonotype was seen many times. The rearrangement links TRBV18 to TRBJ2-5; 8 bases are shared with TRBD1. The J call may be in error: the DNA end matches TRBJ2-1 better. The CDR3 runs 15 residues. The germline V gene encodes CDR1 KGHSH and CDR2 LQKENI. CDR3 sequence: CASSPGTGKDNEQFF. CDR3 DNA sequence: TGTGCCAGCTCACCTGGGACAGGAAAGGACAATGAGCAGTTCTTC.

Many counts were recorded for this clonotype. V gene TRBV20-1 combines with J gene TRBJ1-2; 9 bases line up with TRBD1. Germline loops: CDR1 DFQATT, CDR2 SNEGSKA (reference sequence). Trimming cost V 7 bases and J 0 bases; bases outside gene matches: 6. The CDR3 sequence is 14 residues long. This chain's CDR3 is CSGPRDRANYGYTF. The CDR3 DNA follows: TGCAGTGGGCCCCGGGACAGGGCTAACTATGGCTACACCTTC.

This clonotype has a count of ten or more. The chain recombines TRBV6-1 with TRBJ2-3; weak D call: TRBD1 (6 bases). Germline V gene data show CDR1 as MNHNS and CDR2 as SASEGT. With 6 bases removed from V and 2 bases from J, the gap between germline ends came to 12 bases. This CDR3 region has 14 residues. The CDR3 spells CASSWTAPTDTQYF. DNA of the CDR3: TGTGCCAGCAGCTGGACAGCGCCCACAGATACGCAGTATTTT.

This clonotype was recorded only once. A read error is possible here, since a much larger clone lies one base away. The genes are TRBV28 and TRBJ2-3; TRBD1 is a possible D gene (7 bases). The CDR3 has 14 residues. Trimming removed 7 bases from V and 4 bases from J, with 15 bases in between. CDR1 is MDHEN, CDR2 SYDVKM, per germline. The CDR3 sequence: CASNPGDRPDTQYF. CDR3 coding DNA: TGTGCCAGCAATCCGGGGGACAGACCAGATACGCAGTATTTT.

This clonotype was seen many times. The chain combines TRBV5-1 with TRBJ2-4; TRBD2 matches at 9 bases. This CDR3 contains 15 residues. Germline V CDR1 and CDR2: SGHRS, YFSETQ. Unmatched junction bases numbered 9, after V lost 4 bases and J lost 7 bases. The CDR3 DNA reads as TGCGCCAGCAGCGGGCTAGCGGGGACGGGGAACATTCAGTACTTC. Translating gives CASSGLAGTGNIQYF.

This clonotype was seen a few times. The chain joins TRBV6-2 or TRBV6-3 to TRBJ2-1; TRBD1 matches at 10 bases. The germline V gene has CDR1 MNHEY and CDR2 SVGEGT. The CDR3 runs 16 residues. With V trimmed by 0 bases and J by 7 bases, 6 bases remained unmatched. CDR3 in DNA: TGTGCCAGCAGTTACTCCCGGGGACAGGGGATGAATGAGCAGTTCTTC. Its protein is CASSYSRGQGMNEQFF.

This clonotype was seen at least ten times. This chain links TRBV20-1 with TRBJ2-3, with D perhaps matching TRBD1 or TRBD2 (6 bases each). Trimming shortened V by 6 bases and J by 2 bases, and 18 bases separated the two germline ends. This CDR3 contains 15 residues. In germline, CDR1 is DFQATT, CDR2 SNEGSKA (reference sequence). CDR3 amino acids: CSADTGTFLTDTQYF. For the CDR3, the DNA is TGCAGTGCCGACACAGGGACTTTCCTCACAGATACGCAGTATTTT.

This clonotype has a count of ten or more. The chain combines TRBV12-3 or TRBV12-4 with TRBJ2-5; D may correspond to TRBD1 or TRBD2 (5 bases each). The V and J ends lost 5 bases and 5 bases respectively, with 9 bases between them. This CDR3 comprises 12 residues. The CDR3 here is CASSVRGETQYF. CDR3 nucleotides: TGTGCCAGCAGTGTCCGGGGCGAGACCCAGTACTTC.

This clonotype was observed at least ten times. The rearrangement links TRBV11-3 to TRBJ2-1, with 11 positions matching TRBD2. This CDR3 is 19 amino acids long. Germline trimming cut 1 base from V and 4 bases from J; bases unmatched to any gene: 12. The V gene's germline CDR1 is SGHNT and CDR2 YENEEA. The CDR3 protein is CASSLGASGRLVGYNEQFF. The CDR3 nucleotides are TGTGCCAGCAGCTTAGGAGCTAGCGGGAGGCTAGTTGGGTACAATGAGCAGTTCTTC.

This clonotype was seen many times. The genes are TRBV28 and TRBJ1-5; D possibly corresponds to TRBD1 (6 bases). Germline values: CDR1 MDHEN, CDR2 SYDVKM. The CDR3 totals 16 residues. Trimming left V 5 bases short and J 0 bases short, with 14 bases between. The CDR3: CASSPWTVYSNQPQHF. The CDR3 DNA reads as TGTGCCAGCAGTCCCTGGACAGTGTATAGCAATCAGCCCCAGCATTTT.

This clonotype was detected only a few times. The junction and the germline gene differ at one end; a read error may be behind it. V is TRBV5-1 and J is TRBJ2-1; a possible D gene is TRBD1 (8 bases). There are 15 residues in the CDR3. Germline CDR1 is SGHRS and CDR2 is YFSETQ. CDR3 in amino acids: CASSQGAGAYNEQFF. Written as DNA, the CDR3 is TGTGCCAGCAGCCAGGGGGCGGGAGCCTACAATGAGCAGTTCTTC.

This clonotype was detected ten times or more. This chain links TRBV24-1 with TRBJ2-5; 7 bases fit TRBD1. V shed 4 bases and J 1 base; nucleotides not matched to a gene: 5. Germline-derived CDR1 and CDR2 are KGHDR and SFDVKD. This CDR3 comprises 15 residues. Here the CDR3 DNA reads TGTGCCACCAGTGACCCCTGGGACAGCCAAGAGACCCAGTACTTC. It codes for CATSDPWDSQETQYF.

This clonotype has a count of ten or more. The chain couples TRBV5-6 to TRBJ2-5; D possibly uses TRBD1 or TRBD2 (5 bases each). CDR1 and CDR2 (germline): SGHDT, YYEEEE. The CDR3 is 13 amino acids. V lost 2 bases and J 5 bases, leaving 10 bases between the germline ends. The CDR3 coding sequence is TGTGCCAGCAGCTTAACATGGGGGGAGACCCAGTACTTC. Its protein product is CASSLTWGETQYF.

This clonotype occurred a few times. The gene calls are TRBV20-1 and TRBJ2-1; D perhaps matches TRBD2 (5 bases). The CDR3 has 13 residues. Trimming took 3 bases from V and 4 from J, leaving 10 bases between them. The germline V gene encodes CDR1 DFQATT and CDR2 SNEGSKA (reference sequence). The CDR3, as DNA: TGCAGTGCTAGCGGGGTTGGGTACAATGAGCAGTTCTTC. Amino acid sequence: CSASGVGYNEQFF.

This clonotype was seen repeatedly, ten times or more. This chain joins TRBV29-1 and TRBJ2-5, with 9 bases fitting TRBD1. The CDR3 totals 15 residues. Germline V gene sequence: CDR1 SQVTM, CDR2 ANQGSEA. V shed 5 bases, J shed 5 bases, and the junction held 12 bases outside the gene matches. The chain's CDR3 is CSVPTDRGLSETQYF. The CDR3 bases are TGCAGCGTTCCTACGGACAGGGGTTTATCGGAGACCCAGTACTTC.